Presented here are 30 T cell receptor beta chains from one specimen sequenced in a study of T cell changes during pregnancy in multiple sclerosis. The protocol was immunoSEQ multiplex PCR, while the TCRdb copy is restricted to in-frame clones and leaves out a portion. The table shows approximately 43,000 clones, with just under 95% occurring only once. The sample here was CD8+ T cells from peripheral blood mononuclear cells, taken after pregnancy. Every receptor here comes from a female donor with multiple sclerosis, enrolled in a pregnancy study.

This chain joins TRBV6-5 and TRBJ1-2, with 8 bases that match TRBD1. The CDR3 totals 13 residues. Looked up from germline, CDR1 is MNHEY and CDR2 is SVGAGI. Trimming cost V 0 bases and J 6 bases; bases outside gene matches: 0. Here the CDR3 reads CASSYSTGDGYTF. The CDR3 DNA follows: TGTGCCAGCAGTTACTCGACAGGGGATGGCTACACCTTC.

The J gene is TRBJ1-3, the V gene TRBV4-2, with D maybe TRBD1 (5 bases). Trimming took 0 bases from V and 6 from J, leaving 15 bases between them. CDR1 and CDR2 (germline): LGHNA, YNFKEQ. CDR3 length: 16 amino acids. The CDR3 here is CASSQEGEPGSNTIYF. The CDR3 DNA sequence: TGTGCCAGCAGCCAAGAAGGGGAACCCGGGTCAAACACCATATATTTT.

This clone was recorded once. The J gene is TRBJ2-7, the V gene TRBV7-2; no clear D. The CDR3 has 16 amino acids. Looked up from germline, CDR1 is SGHTA and CDR2 is FQGNSA. V was cut by 3 bases and J by 3 bases, with 18 bases left in between. The CDR3 reads CASSFSTTAVYYEQYF. The CDR3, as DNA: TGTGCCAGCAGCTTCTCGACGACGGCGGTTTACTACGAGCAGTACTTC.

V is TRBV27 and J is TRBJ2-1; 7 bases align to TRBD2. The CDR3 is made up of 14 amino acids. V trimming: 6 bases; J trimming: 8 bases; junction bases outside the gene matches: 10. Germline V lookup: CDR1 MNHEY, CDR2 SMNVEV (reference sequence). The CDR3 coding sequence is TGTGCCAGCAGGGGGGGGTTTAGAGACGATGAGCAGTTCTTC. It codes for CASRGGFRDDEQFF.

This clone has just a few counts. At one end the junction does not follow the germline gene, possibly because of a read error. This chain uses TRBV18 with TRBJ2-2, with a possible D match to TRBD2 (6 bases). CDR1 and CDR2 (germline): KGHSH, LQKENI. This CDR3 contains 14 residues. The CDR3 loop is CASSPEGLTAELFF. CDR3 bases: TGTGCCAGCTCACCGGAGGGCCTGACCGCGGAGCTGTTTTTT.

This clone occurred a few times. The V and J genes are TRBV7-3 and TRBJ2-2; no reliable D call. The CDR3 is 16 amino acids. Germline CDR1 reads SGHTA; CDR2 reads FQGTGA. Trimming pared 4 bases from V and 3 bases from J, leaving 15 bases between. The CDR3 nucleotides are TGTGCCAGCAGCTCCGGCCCGCTAGGCGACACCGGGGAGCTGTTTTTT. Translation gives CASSSGPLGDTGELFF. Full variable domain (remainder filled in from reference TRBV7-3 and TRBJ2-2): GAGVSQTPSNKVTEKGKYVELRCDPISGHTALYWYRQSLGQGPEFLIYFQGTGAADDSGLPNDRFFAVRPEGSVSTLKIQRTERGDSAVYLCASSSGPLGDTGELFFGEGSRLTVL.

This sequence joins TRBV7-8 and TRBJ2-7; 12 positions match TRBD2. This CDR3 comprises 17 residues. V gave up 4 bases and J gave up 5 bases; unmatched junction bases: 12. Germline V CDR1 and CDR2: SGHVS, FQNEAQ. The CDR3 bases are TGTGCCAGCAGCTCTCCACGGACTAGCGGGATAATCCACGAGCAGTACTTC. As protein: CASSSPRTSGIIHEQYF.

This chain joins TRBV12-5 and TRBJ2-7; tentative D call: TRBD1 (5 bases). Germline V gives CDR1 LGHNT, CDR2 FRNRAP. The CDR3 sequence is 14 residues long. V was cut by 6 bases and J by 1 base, with 13 bases left in between. DNA of the CDR3: TGTGCTAGTGGCCTGACAGAAAAGTCCTACGAGCAGTACTTC. Amino acids: CASGLTEKSYEQYF.

The chain employs TRBV7-9 and TRBJ2-7, with TRBD1 identical over 8 bases. Per germline, CDR1 SEHNR and CDR2 FQNEAQ (reference sequence). V shed 5 bases, J shed 3 bases, and the junction held 3 bases outside the gene matches. CDR3 length: 13 residues. The CDR3 DNA reads as TGTGCCAGCAGCCCTACAGGGGGCTACGAGCAGTACTTC. Its protein product is CASSPTGGYEQYF.

The rearrangement links TRBV4-3 to TRBJ2-3, with D tentatively TRBD1 (5 bases). V gave up 1 base and J gave up 5 bases, with 16 bases separating them. Germline CDR1 LGHNA, CDR2 YSLEER. This CDR3 is 16 amino acids long. The CDR3: CASSQVVGRAEDTQYF. CDR3 in DNA: TGCGCCAGCAGCCAAGTGGTGGGCAGGGCTGAAGATACGCAGTATTTT.

The CDR3 sequence is CSVDRGNDEAFF. CDR3 in DNA: TGCAGCGTGGACAGGGGGAACGACGAAGCTTTCTTT. The chain is built from TRBV29-1 and TRBJ1-1; 10 bases match TRBD1. J was trimmed by 8 bases and V by 6 bases; bases with no gene match: 6. The CDR3 consists of 12 residues. Germline-derived CDR1 and CDR2 are SQVTM and ANQGSEA. Supplemented by reference TRBV29-1 and TRBJ1-1, the full variable domain reads SAVISQKPSRDICQRGTSLTIQCQVDSQVTMMFWYRQQPGQSLTLIATANQGSEATYESGFVIDKFPISRPNLTFSTLTVSNMSPEDSSIYLCSVDRGNDEAFFGQGTRLTVV.

This clone was counted once. The chain is built from TRBV5-1 and TRBJ2-6, with no clear D. From germline, CDR1 is SGHRS and CDR2 YFSETQ. This CDR3 is 16 amino acids long. V lost 4 bases to trimming and J lost 0 bases, with 11 bases between them. CDR3 coding DNA: TGCGCCAGCAGCATACTCATAGACTCTGGGGCCAACGTCCTGACTTTC. Protein: CASSILIDSGANVLTF.

The V call is TRBV27, the J call TRBJ2-1; 7 bases match TRBD1. J was trimmed by 5 bases and V by 6 bases; bases with no gene match: 7. From germline, CDR1 is MNHEY and CDR2 SMNVEV (reference sequence). This CDR3 has 14 residues. The CDR3 spells CASREMGQNNEQFF. The CDR3 coding sequence is TGTGCCAGCAGAGAAATGGGACAGAACAATGAGCAGTTCTTC.

The chain joins TRBV7-9 to TRBJ2-1; no definite D call. Germline CDR1 and CDR2: SEHNR and FQNEAQ (reference sequence). V was clipped by 5 bases and J by 6 bases, with 20 bases between them. The CDR3 has 16 residues. The CDR3 region has the DNA TGTGCCAGCAGCACCCGTTACAGTGTTCGTCCCAATGAGCAGTTCTTC. The encoded protein is CASSTRYSVRPNEQFF.

This chain joins TRBV19 and TRBJ2-3, with D perhaps matching TRBD1 (6 bases). CDR1 and CDR2 (germline): LNHDA, SQIVND (reference sequence). CDR3 length: 16 residues. Trimming pared 5 bases from V and 4 bases from J, leaving 19 bases between. The CDR3 coding sequence is TGTGCCAGTAGTCGCCAACAGGGCCAGGTGTCAGATACGCAGTATTTT. It specifies CASSRQQGQVSDTQYF.

This chain connects TRBV7-9 to TRBJ2-1; the D gene is possibly TRBD1 (6 bases). V was clipped by 5 bases and J by 0 bases, with 8 bases between them. The germline V gene encodes CDR1 SEHNR and CDR2 FQNEAQ (reference sequence). There are 14 residues in the CDR3. For the CDR3, the DNA is TGTGCCAGCAGCGGACAGAGCTCCTACAATGAGCAGTTCTTC. It yields the protein CASSGQSSYNEQFF.

The genes are TRBV2 and TRBJ2-1; a weak D match, TRBD2 (5 bases). The V end lost 10 bases, the J end lost 4 bases, and 11 bases lay between the germline ends. Per the germline V gene, CDR1 is SNHLY and CDR2 is FYNNEI. CDR3 length: 12 amino acids. The CDR3 protein is CATEAVYNEQFF. CDR3 in DNA: TGTGCCACGGAAGCGGTTTACAATGAGCAGTTCTTC.

This chain connects TRBV19 to TRBJ1-5; D unresolved. The germline CDR1 and CDR2 sequences are LNHDA and SQIVND (reference sequence). V lost 0 bases and J 1 base, leaving 10 bases between the germline ends. The CDR3 is 16 amino acids. In DNA, the CDR3 is TGTGCCAGTAGTATAGATTCTTGGCAGAGCAATCAGCCCCAGCATTTT. Amino acids: CASSIDSWQSNQPQHF.

This chain links TRBV7-9 with TRBJ2-3; TRBD1 agrees at 12 bases. Trimming removed 4 bases from V and 3 bases from J; junction bases left unmatched: 2. The CDR3 extends over 15 amino acids. Germline V gene data show CDR1 as SEHNR and CDR2 as FQNEAQ (reference sequence). As DNA, the CDR3 is TGTGCCAGCAGCTCGGGACAGGGGGCTACAGATACGCAGTATTTT. Residues: CASSSGQGATDTQYF.

This chain uses TRBV6-6 with TRBJ2-7, with a possible D match to TRBD1 (6 bases). The CDR3 is 13 residues long. Germline CDR1 is MNHNY and CDR2 is SVGAGI (reference sequence). V lost 2 bases and J 1 base, leaving 6 bases between the germline ends. The CDR3 protein is CASSYGQSYEQYF. The CDR3 nucleotides are TGTGCCAGCAGTTACGGACAGTCCTACGAGCAGTACTTC.

V is TRBV2 and J is TRBJ1-6; 10 nucleotides match TRBD1. The junction had 10 bases not matched to a gene; V was cut back by 4 bases and J by 10 bases. This CDR3 is 16 amino acids long. Looked up from germline, CDR1 is SNHLY and CDR2 is FYNNEI. CDR3: CASSGGTTGGGSPLHF. CDR3 nucleotides: TGTGCCAGCAGTGGGGGCACGACAGGGGGCGGATCACCCCTCCACTTT.

This chain connects TRBV27 to TRBJ2-1; 8 bases align to TRBD2. The CDR3 sequence is 14 residues long. The V segment lost 3 bases and the J segment 7 bases; nucleotides outside the gene matches: 5. Germline loops: CDR1 MNHEY, CDR2 SMNVEV (reference sequence). CDR3 sequence: CASSLSGTRNEQFF. In DNA, the CDR3 is TGTGCCAGCAGTTTGTCCGGGACTAGGAATGAGCAGTTCTTC.

The chain couples TRBV15 to TRBJ1-1; D is unclear. V was shortened by 7 bases and J by 5 bases, with 14 bases between the two germline ends. CDR1 is LNHNV, CDR2 YYDKDF, per germline (reference sequence). This CDR3 contains 13 residues. The DNA of the CDR3 is TGTGCCACCAAGGTGGAGCGGGGTACTGAAGCTTTCTTT. It yields the protein CATKVERGTEAFF.

The gene calls are TRBV7-6 and TRBJ2-3; D is possibly TRBD2 (6 bases). Trimming removed 5 bases at V and 6 bases at J, with 21 bases between. From germline, CDR1 is SGHVS and CDR2 FNYEAQ. The CDR3 runs to 16 residues. CDR3 sequence reads: CASSATGPSALDTQYF. The CDR3 DNA is TGTGCCAGCAGCGCTACGGGGCCTAGCGCCTTGGATACGCAGTATTTT. Filled out from reference TRBV7-6 and TRBJ2-3, the complete variable domain reads GAGVSQSPRYKVTKRGQDVALRCDPISGHVSLYWYRQALGQGPEFLTYFNYEAQQDKSGLPNDRFSAERPEGSISTLTIQRTEQRDSAMYRCASSATGPSALDTQYFGPGTRLTVL.

The chain joins TRBV4-1 to TRBJ2-3, with 7 bases aligning to TRBD2. V was pared by 1 base and J by 4 bases, with 8 bases of the junction left unmatched. The CDR3 has 16 amino acids. Germline-derived CDR1 and CDR2 are MGHRA and YSYEKL. CDR3 DNA: TGCGCCAGCAGCCAAGGAGGAAGCGGGATTGCAGATACGCAGTATTTT. Translated, it gives CASSQGGSGIADTQYF.

The sample holds one count of this clone. The chain combines TRBV7-9 with TRBJ2-1; D may be TRBD1 (6 bases). The germline CDR1 and CDR2 sequences are SEHNR and FQNEAQ (reference sequence). The V end was cut by 4 bases, the J end by 3 bases, with 16 bases between. The CDR3 extends over 16 amino acids. The CDR3 region is CASSSRQGRYYNEQFF. CDR3 sequence (DNA): TGTGCCAGCAGCTCACGGCAGGGGAGATACTACAATGAGCAGTTCTTC.

This chain links TRBV9 with TRBJ2-2; TRBD1 agrees at 8 bases. V lost 0 bases, J lost 3 bases, and 7 bases stayed unmatched. The CDR3 consists of 17 residues. The germline V gene has CDR1 SGDLS and CDR2 YYNGEE. The chain's CDR3 is CASSVDGTGAYTGELFF. In nucleotides, the CDR3 is TGTGCCAGCAGCGTAGATGGGACAGGTGCTTACACCGGGGAGCTGTTTTTT.

The chain combines TRBV11-2 with TRBJ2-5; TRBD2 matches at 8 bases. CDR1 is SGHAT and CDR2 is FQNNGV in the germline V gene. The V and J ends lost 5 bases and 2 bases, in that order; junction bases with no gene match: 10. This CDR3 is built from 16 residues. The DNA of the CDR3 is TGTGCCAGCAGCCAGGGACTAGTCGGAGCACAAGAGACCCAGTACTTC. Its protein is CASSQGLVGAQETQYF.

This clone appeared once. This rearrangement joins TRBV4-1 to TRBJ2-2, with D unresolved. V lost 3 bases and J lost 6, with 14 bases in between. Germline V lookup: CDR1 MGHRA, CDR2 YSYEKL. CDR3 size: 15 residues. CDR3 in amino acids: CASSHPNRLAGELFF. As DNA, the CDR3 is TGCGCCAGCAGCCACCCTAACCGCCTTGCCGGGGAGCTGTTTTTT.

The chain has TRBV9 and TRBJ1-1; unclear D gene. CDR1 is SGDLS and CDR2 is YYNGEE in the germline V gene. The CDR3 extends over 13 amino acids. V was trimmed by 0 bases and J by 1 base, leaving 4 bases between them. The CDR3 DNA reads TGTGCCAGCAGCGTAGACGGGAACACTGAAGCTTTCTTT. Translating it yields CASSVDGNTEAFF.